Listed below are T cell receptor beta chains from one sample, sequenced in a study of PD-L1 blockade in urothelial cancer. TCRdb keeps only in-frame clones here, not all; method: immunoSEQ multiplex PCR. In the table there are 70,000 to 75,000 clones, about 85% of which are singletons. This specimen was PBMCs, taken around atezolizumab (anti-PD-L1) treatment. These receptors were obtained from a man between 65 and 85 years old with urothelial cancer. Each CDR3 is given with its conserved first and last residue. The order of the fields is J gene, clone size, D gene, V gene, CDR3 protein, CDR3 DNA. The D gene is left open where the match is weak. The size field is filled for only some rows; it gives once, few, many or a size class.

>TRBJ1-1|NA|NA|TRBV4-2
CASSQEGGRGEAFF
TGTGCCAGCAGCCAAGAAGGAGGGAGAGGTGAAGCTTTCTTT
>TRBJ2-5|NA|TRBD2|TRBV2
CASSVPGGYQETQYF
TGTGCCAGCAGTGTCCCGGGAGGGTACCAAGAGACCCAGTACTTC
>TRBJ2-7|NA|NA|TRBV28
CASSTYRGEQYF
TGTGCCAGCAGCACCTACCGGGGAGAGCAGTACTTC
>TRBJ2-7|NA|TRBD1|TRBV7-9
CASSFTGTGDRYEQYF
TGTGCCAGCAGCTTCACGGGGACAGGGGATAGGTACGAGCAGTACTTC
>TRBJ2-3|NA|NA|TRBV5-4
CASYNRTDTQYF
TGTGCCAGCTACAACCGCACAGATACGCAGTATTTT
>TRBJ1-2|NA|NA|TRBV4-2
CASSDPGASYGYTF
TGTGCCAGCAGCGACCCAGGGGCAAGCTATGGCTACACCTTC
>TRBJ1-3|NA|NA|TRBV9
CASSAQGGNTIYF
TGTGCCAGCAGCGCTCAGGGGGGAAACACCATATATTTT
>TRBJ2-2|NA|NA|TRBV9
CASSVDSAENTGELFF
TGTGCCAGCAGCGTAGATTCCGCGGAAAACACCGGGGAGCTGTTTTTT
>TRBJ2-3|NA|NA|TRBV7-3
CASSLNRQPTDTQYF
TGTGCCAGCAGCTTAAACCGACAGCCCACAGATACGCAGTATTTT
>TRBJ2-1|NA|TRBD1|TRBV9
CASSPRDSYNEQFF
TGTGCCAGCAGCCCAAGGGACAGCTACAATGAGCAGTTCTTC
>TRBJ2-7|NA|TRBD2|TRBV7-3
CASSLVVASGSLNEQYF
TGTGCCAGCAGCTTAGTAGTGGCTAGCGGGAGTCTGAACGAGCAGTACTTC
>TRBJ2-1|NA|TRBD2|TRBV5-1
CASSPGLAGDKQFF
TGCGCCAGCAGCCCGGGACTAGCGGGAGATAAGCAGTTCTTC
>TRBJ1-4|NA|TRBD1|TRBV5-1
CASSLGQGGPEKLFF
TGCGCCAGCAGCTTGGGACAGGGGGGCCCTGAAAAACTGTTTTTT
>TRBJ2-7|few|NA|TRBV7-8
CASSLSLYEQYF
TGTGCCAGCAGCTTATCCCTATACGAGCAGTACTTC
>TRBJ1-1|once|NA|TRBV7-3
CASQQGTNTEAFF
TGTGCCAGTCAACAGGGAACCAACACTGAAGCTTTCTTT
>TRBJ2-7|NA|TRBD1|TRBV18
CASSPPGTGAYEQYF
TGTGCCAGCTCACCACCCGGGACAGGAGCCTACGAGCAGTACTTC
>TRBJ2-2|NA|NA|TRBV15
CATSLSGELFF
TGTGCCACCAGTCTCTCCGGGGAGCTGTTTTTT
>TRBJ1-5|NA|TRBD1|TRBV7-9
CASSLQLGDRVNQPQHF
TGTGCCAGCAGCTTACAGCTAGGGGACAGGGTCAATCAGCCCCAGCATTTT
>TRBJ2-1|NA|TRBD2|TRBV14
CASSPGLAGGREQFF
TGTGCCAGCAGCCCGGGACTAGCGGGAGGTCGCGAGCAGTTCTTC
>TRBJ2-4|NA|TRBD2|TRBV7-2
CASSGVAGGGKNIQYF
TGTGCCAGCAGCGGAGTAGCGGGAGGGGGGAAAAACATTCAGTACTTC
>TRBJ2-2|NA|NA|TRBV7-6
CASSLAAAENTGELFF
TGTGCCAGCAGCTTAGCGGCAGCGGAGAACACCGGGGAGCTGTTTTTT
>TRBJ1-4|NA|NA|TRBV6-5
CASSYEAYRGGKLFF
TGTGCCAGCAGTTACGAGGCATACCGGGGGGGAAAACTGTTTTTT
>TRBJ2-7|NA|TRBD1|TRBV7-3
CASSLSDRGPYEQYF
TGTGCCAGCAGCTTAAGCGACAGGGGTCCCTACGAGCAGTACTTC
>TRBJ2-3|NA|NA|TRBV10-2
CASRDYSTDTQYF
TGCGCCAGCAGGGACTACAGCACAGATACGCAGTATTTT
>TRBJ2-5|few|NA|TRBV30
CAWSAVRETQYF
TGTGCCTGGAGCGCGGTCCGGGAGACCCAGTACTTC
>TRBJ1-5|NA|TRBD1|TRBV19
CAARQGVNQPQHF
TGTGCCGCAAGACAGGGGGTCAATCAGCCCCAGCATTTT
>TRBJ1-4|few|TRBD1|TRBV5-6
CASSRDRGGLFF
TGTGCCAGCAGCAGGGACAGGGGTGGACTGTTTTTT
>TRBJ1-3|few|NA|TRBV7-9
CASSLQPGSGAIYF
TGTGCCAGCAGCTTACAACCAGGGTCTGGCGCCATATATTTT
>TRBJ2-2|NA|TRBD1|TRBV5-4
CASSLAGTGSTGELFF
TGTGCCAGCAGCTTGGCCGGGACAGGGTCAACCGGGGAGCTGTTTTTT
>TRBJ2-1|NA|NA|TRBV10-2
CASRQGINEQFF
TGCGCCAGCAGACAGGGAATCAATGAGCAGTTCTTC
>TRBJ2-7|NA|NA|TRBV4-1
CASSQVTGDFSYEQYF
TGCGCCAGCAGCCAAGTTACAGGGGACTTCTCCTACGAGCAGTACTTC
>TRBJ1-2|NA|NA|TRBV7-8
CASSLSGGEGYTF
TGTGCCAGCAGCCTATCCGGGGGTGAGGGCTACACCTTC
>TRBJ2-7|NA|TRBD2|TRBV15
CATSSPGGLAGDLYEQYF
TGTGCCACCAGCAGCCCCGGAGGACTAGCGGGGGACCTCTACGAGCAGTACTTC
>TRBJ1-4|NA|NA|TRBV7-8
CASSLMGTTNEKLFF
TGTGCCAGCAGCTTAATGGGCACAACTAATGAAAAACTGTTTTTT
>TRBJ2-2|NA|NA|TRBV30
CAWSRSLVTANTGELFF
TGTGCCTGGAGCCGATCTTTAGTAACCGCGAACACCGGGGAGCTGTTTTTT
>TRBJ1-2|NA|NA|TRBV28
CASSLMRDYGYTF
TGTGCCAGCAGTTTGATGCGGGACTATGGCTACACCTTC
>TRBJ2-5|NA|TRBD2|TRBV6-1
CASSVTSGKETQYF
TGTGCCAGCAGTGTTACTAGCGGCAAAGAGACCCAGTACTTC
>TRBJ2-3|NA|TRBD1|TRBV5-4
CASSLEGARTDTQYF
TGTGCCAGCAGCTTGGAGGGGGCTAGGACAGATACGCAATATTTT
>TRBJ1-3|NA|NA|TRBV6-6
CASSPSGGSSGNTIYF
TGTGCCAGCAGTCCCTCCGGCGGGAGCTCTGGAAACACCATATATTTT
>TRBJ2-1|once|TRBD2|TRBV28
CATSLSGTSRDNEQFF
TGTGCCACCAGCCTATCCGGGACTAGCCGAGACAATGAGCAGTTCTTC
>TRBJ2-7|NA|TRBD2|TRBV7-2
CASSLEGLAGTYEQYF
TGTGCCAGCAGCTTAGAGGGGCTAGCGGGCACCTACGAGCAGTACTTC
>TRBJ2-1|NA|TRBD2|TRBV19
CASSIRPRAGEANEQFF
TGTGCCAGTAGTATCCGTCCCAGAGCGGGAGAGGCGAATGAGCAGTTCTTC
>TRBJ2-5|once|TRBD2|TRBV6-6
CASATIAGGSETQYF
TGTGCCAGCGCCACGATAGCGGGAGGATCAGAGACCCAGTACTTC
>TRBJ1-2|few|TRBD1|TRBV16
CASSPDRGAYGYTF
TGTGCCAGCAGTCCGGACAGGGGAGCCTATGGCTACACCTTC
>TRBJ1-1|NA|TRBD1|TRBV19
CASSIEYRRGRFAEAFF
TGTGCCAGTAGTATAGAATATAGGAGGGGGCGGTTCGCTGAAGCTTTCTTT
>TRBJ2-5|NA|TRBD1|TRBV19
CASSIVQGDWGSPQYF
TGTGCCAGTAGTATAGTACAGGGGGACTGGGGCTCGCCCCAGTACTTC
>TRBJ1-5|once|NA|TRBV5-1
CASSLDEVTTGDQPQHF
TGCGCCAGCAGCTTGGACGAGGTTACAACGGGGGATCAGCCCCAGCATTTT
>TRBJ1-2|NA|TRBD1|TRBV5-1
CASFEDRTGASYGYTF
TGCGCCAGCTTCGAAGATCGGACAGGCGCGTCGTATGGCTACACCTTC
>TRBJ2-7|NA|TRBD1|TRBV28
CASSPGDRLSYEQYF
TGTGCCAGCAGTCCCGGGGACAGACTCTCCTACGAGCAGTACTTC
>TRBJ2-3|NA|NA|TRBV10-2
CASSESISAPGADTQYF
TGCGCCAGCAGTGAGTCGATATCGGCCCCAGGGGCAGATACGCAGTATTTT
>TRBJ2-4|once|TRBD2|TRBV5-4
CASSLGERDDIQYF
TGTGCCAGCAGCCTCGGGGAGCGGGATGACATTCAGTACTTC
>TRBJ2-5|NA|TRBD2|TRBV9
CASSVVLAGRETQYF
TGTGCCAGCAGCGTAGTACTAGCGGGACGGGAGACCCAGTACTTC
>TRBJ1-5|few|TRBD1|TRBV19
CASSIQGDGQPQHF
TGTGCCAGTAGTATTCAGGGGGACGGCCAGCCCCAGCATTTT
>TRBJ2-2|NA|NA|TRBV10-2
CASSEQYGELFF
TGCGCCAGCAGTGAACAGTACGGGGAGCTGTTTTTT
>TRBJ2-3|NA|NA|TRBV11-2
CASSPWGRASTDTQYF
TGTGCCAGCAGCCCCTGGGGCAGGGCTAGCACAGATACGCAGTATTTT
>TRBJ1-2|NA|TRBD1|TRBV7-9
CASSLQGVGYTF
TGTGCCAGCAGCTTACAGGGGGTAGGCTACACCTTC
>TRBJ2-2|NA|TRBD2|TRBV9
CASSLWTSGRSTNTGELFF
TGTGCCAGCAGCCTCTGGACTAGCGGGAGGTCCACGAACACCGGGGAGCTGTTTTTT
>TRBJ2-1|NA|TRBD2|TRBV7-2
CASSRGLAGALPFF
TGTGCCAGCAGCCGCGGACTAGCGGGAGCGTTGCCCTTCTTC
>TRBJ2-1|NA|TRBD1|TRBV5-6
CASSVSGTGLWDEQFF
TGTGCCAGCAGCGTTTCCGGGACAGGCCTGTGGGATGAGCAGTTCTTC